The sequence of this T cell receptor (beta chain) was determined in a study of T-cell reconstitution after alpha-beta-depleted transplantation in children. General study findings and limits: Several hundred rapidly expanded clones from non-depleted graft cells reportedly supplied alpha-beta T cells about two months post-transplant.

Germline V gene data show CDR1 as SGHTA and CDR2 as FQGNSA. The CDR3 is 11 residues long. The germline V and J ends were trimmed by 4 bases and 4 bases, with 4 bases remaining between them. There are many counts of this clonotype. The target antigen is unknown. The authors prepared the TCRbeta library with unique molecular identifiers. TCRdb recomputed calls from the PCR reads with MiXCR, one row per CDR3 protein. The sample includes hundreds of thousands of distinct CDR3 sequences, approximately 19% seen only once; the top ten take about two fifths. The genes are TRBV7-2 and TRBJ2-5; no clear D. This TCR was sampled from a male patient aged 2-15 years who had a stem cell transplant for acute lymphoblastic leukemia, so the T cells may come from the graft donor. The sequencing used PBMCs, mostly from graft donor cells, collected 360 days after TCRalphabeta/CD19-depleted stem cell transplant. CDR3 nucleotides: TGTGCCAGCAGCTCGGGAGAGACCCAGTACTTC. Protein product: CASSSGETQYF.